One and the same sample provided the 28 T cell receptor beta chains below, sequenced in a study of T cells in women clearing cervical HPV infection. The data were produced by immunoSEQ multiplex PCR, yet TCRdb's version contains in-frame clones alone and is incomplete. This specimen shows around 35,000 clones; the ten leading clones hold 1.4%. Sequenced material: blood buffy coat. The receptor set was obtained from a woman between 18 and 69 years old with a cervical HPV16 infection that either progressed to CIN3+ or cleared (not recorded which).

Remarks on this clone: Read sequence stops 3 residues before the CDR3 end, and the germline J gene provides the missing end. V and J are TRBV19 and TRBJ2-1; TRBD2 might be the D (5 bases). Trimming pared 5 bases from V and 0 bases from J, leaving 8 bases between. The CDR3 has 14 amino acids. The germline V gene has CDR1 LNHDA and CDR2 SQIVND (reference sequence). This CDR3 reads CASSPEGSYNEQFF. Partial CDR3 DNA: TGTGCCAGTAGTCCCGAGGGCTCCTACAATGAG.

CDR3 DNA, as far as it was read: TGCAGTGCTAGCACAGGGGGCAAGTGGTTCGAG. Its translation is CSASTGGKWFE. The whole CDR3 sequence reads CSASTGGKWFEQYF. This rearrangement joins TRBV20-1 to TRBJ2-7; 9 positions agree with TRBD1. The read ends 3 residues early relative to the CDR3; the germline J gene fills the gap. J was trimmed by 6 bases and V by 3 bases; bases with no gene match: 9. Germline V gene lookup returns CDR1 DFQATT and CDR2 SNEGSKA (reference sequence). This CDR3 has 14 residues.

Notes on this clone: From the germline J gene comes the end of the CDR3, since the read stops 3 residues before it. Other nucleotide sequences from this sample produce the same CDR3. The chain is built from TRBV7-3 and TRBJ2-3; D not certain. The CDR3 consists of 15 residues. Trimming took 5 bases from V and 2 from J, leaving 14 bases between them. Germline CDR1 reads SGHTA; CDR2 reads FQGTGA. Here the CDR3 reads CASSPRGRLTDTQYF. The part of the CDR3 DNA that was read is TGTGCCAGCAGCCCGCGAGGCAGACTCACAGATACG. Combining the CDR3 with reference TRBV7-3 and TRBJ2-3 gives the whole variable domain GAGVSQTPSNKVTEKGKYVELRCDPISGHTALYWYRQSLGQGPEFLIYFQGTGAADDSGLPNDRFFAVRPEGSVSTLKIQRTERGDSAVYLCASSPRGRLTDTQYFGPGTRLTVL.

On this clone: Read coverage stops 3 residues before the CDR3 terminus; the germline J gene supplies the remainder. Other DNA sequences of this sample code for an identical CDR3. The genes are TRBV20-1 and TRBJ2-3; no clear D gene. The V and J ends lost 0 bases and 5 bases respectively, with 3 bases between them. The CDR3 spans 11 residues. Looked up from germline, CDR1 is DFQATT and CDR2 is SNEGSKA (reference sequence). CDR3 DNA, as far as it was read: TGCAGTGCTAGAGATCTAGATACG. The encoded protein is CSARDLDT. The full-length CDR3 reads as CSARDLDTQYF.

Of note for this clone: Read data end 3 residues before the CDR3 end; the end is taken from the germline J gene. The V call is TRBV19, the J call TRBJ2-4, with 9 nucleotides matching TRBD1. Per the germline V gene, CDR1 is LNHDA and CDR2 is SQIVND (reference sequence). The CDR3 sequence is 15 residues long. CDR3 protein: CASSRRQGVDYGQYF. The sequenced CDR3 bases are TGTGCCAGTAGTAGAAGACAGGGGGTGGACTATGGT.

In the case of this clone: Germline is not matched at one junction end, which may reflect a read error. The read is 3 residues too short to cover the CDR3 end, so that end is filled in from the germline J gene. V usage is TRBV5-1 and J usage is TRBJ2-5; no clear D gene. CDR3 length: 13 residues. CDR1 and CDR2 from the germline V gene are SGHRS and YFSETQ. CDR3 region: CASSVQPQGTQYF. The covered CDR3 bases are TGCGCCAGCAGCGTACAGCCGCAAGGGACC.

Regarding this clone: The CDR3 end lies 3 residues beyond the end of the read and is filled in from the germline J gene. The chain recombines TRBV5-6 with TRBJ2-5; 7 bases are shared with TRBD2. Per the germline V gene, CDR1 is SGHDT and CDR2 is YYEEEE. V lost 1 base to trimming and J lost 4 bases; unmatched junction nucleotides: 1. This CDR3 has 13 amino acids. CDR3 DNA, as far as it was read: TGTGCCAGCAGCTTGCCGGGGGGAGAGACC. It codes for CASSLPGGET. The whole CDR3 protein reads CASSLPGGETQYF.

Turning to this clone: Read data end 3 residues before the CDR3 end; the end is taken from the germline J gene. This chain links TRBV18 with TRBJ2-7; D perhaps matches TRBD1 (5 bases). This CDR3 spans 13 amino acids. Germline CDR1 is KGHSH and CDR2 is LQKENI. The ends were cut back, 3 bases at V and 6 bases at J, with 12 bases in the middle. The sequenced CDR3 bases are TGTGCCAGCTCACCTTCACAGGCCCCCGAG. Translation: CASSPSQAPE. The entire CDR3 protein is CASSPSQAPEQYF.

A word on this clone: The read ends 3 residues shy of where the CDR3 ends; the end is completed using the germline J gene. The chain couples TRBV7-6 to TRBJ1-2; unclear D gene. Germline CDR1 and CDR2: SGHVS and FNYEAQ. The CDR3 consists of 15 residues. The ends were cut back, 2 bases at V and 7 bases at J, with 17 bases in the middle. The CDR3 is CASSLSPGGESGYTF. The DNA read from the CDR3 is TGTGCCAGCAGCTTAAGTCCGGGCGGGGAGAGTGGC.

Concerning this clone: From the germline J gene comes the end of the CDR3, since the read stops 3 residues before it. The genes are TRBV20-1 and TRBJ2-5; D not resolved. V lost 2 bases, J lost 5 bases, and 9 bases lay in between. This CDR3 has 12 residues. In germline, CDR1 is DFQATT, CDR2 SNEGSKA (reference sequence). The CDR3 DNA, read in part, is TGCAGTGCTAGACTAGTTAAGGAGACC. This sequence encodes CSARLVKET. The CDR3 reads in full as CSARLVKETQYF.

Comment on this clone: The read ends 3 residues shy of where the CDR3 ends; the end is completed using the germline J gene. The chain links TRBV6-2 or TRBV6-3 to TRBJ1-3; D possibly corresponds to TRBD1 (5 bases). With 2 bases removed from V and 2 bases from J, the gap between germline ends came to 10 bases. The CDR3 extends over 15 amino acids. CDR1 is MNHEY, CDR2 SVGEGT, per germline. The CDR3: CASSYPTVTGNTIYF. The CDR3 DNA, read in part, is TGTGCCAGCAGTTACCCGACAGTTACTGGAAACACC.

Comment on this clone: The CDR3 end lies 3 residues beyond the end of the read and is filled in from the germline J gene. The chain couples TRBV7-9 to TRBJ2-3, with 12 bases that match TRBD2. The CDR3 has 15 amino acids. Germline V gene data show CDR1 as SEHNR and CDR2 as FQNEAQ (reference sequence). The covered CDR3 bases are TGTGCCAGCAGCCCCGGACTAGCGGGGACCCTCCCG. It specifies CASSPGLAGTLP. The full CDR3 sequence reads CASSPGLAGTLPQYF.

Details on this clone: The sequence runs out 3 residues before the end of the CDR3; the remainder is reconstructed from the germline J gene. The chain carries TRBV5-1 and TRBJ2-2; no clear D gene. This CDR3 comprises 13 residues. Trimming pared 2 bases from V and 7 bases from J, leaving 9 bases between. Germline values: CDR1 SGHRS, CDR2 YFSETQ. CDR3 loop: CASSLGLVGELFF. CDR3 DNA, as far as it was read: TGCGCCAGCAGCTTAGGTCTAGTCGGGGAG.

Turning to this clone: Coverage ceases 3 residues before the CDR3 finishes, and the germline J gene fills in the end. The genes are TRBV18 and TRBJ2-3, with 9 bases aligning to TRBD1. CDR3 length: 18 amino acids. The J segment lost 5 bases and the V segment lost 6 bases, leaving 18 bases of the junction unmatched. Germline V gives CDR1 KGHSH, CDR2 LQKENI. This chain's CDR3 is CASSRVAAGSGQGDTQYF. The DNA read from the CDR3 is TGTGCCAGCTCTCGTGTAGCAGCGGGCTCGGGACAGGGAGATACG.

Comments on this clone: The read comes to an end 3 residues before the CDR3 does, leaving the germline J gene to fill in the end. The J gene is TRBJ2-2, the V gene TRBV20-1; tentatively, D is TRBD2 (6 bases). The germline V and J ends were trimmed by 7 bases and 0 bases, with 12 bases remaining between them. The germline V gene has CDR1 DFQATT and CDR2 SNEGSKA (reference sequence). This CDR3 region has 14 residues. The sequenced part of the CDR3 DNA is TGCAGTGTTTTCGGGACTCCGAACACCGGGGAG. It yields the protein CSVFGTPNTGE. The whole CDR3 reads CSVFGTPNTGELFF.

As concerns this clone: The CDR3 end is not reached by the read, which stops 3 residues before it; the germline J gene fills it in. The chain has TRBV2 and TRBJ2-3; D not resolved. Between the trimmed V and J ends, which lost 7 bases and 7 bases, there was a span of 9 bases. CDR3 length equals 11 residues. The germline CDR1 and CDR2 sequences are SNHLY and FYNNEI. The chain's CDR3 is CASTGGNTQYF. CDR3 DNA, as far as it was read: TGTGCCAGCACCGGCGGAAATACG. Filled out from reference TRBV2 and TRBJ2-3, the complete variable domain reads EPEVTQTPSHQVTQMGQEVILRCVPISNHLYFYWYRQILGQKVEFLVSFYNNEISEKSEIFDDQFSVERPDGSNFTLKIRSTKLEDSAMYFCASTGGNTQYFGPGTRLTVL.

The part of the CDR3 DNA that was read is TGCAGTGCTAGAGCGGGAGGCGGGGGGGCAGATACG. It translates to CSARAGGGGADT. The entire CDR3 protein is CSARAGGGGADTQYF. The chain carries TRBV20-1 and TRBJ2-3; 9 bases match TRBD2. The read gets to within 3 residues of the CDR3 end, and the germline J gene fills in the rest. Germline CDR1 reads DFQATT; CDR2 reads SNEGSKA (reference sequence). J gave up 4 bases and V 1 base, and 6 bases lay outside the gene matches. This CDR3 spans 15 amino acids.

In regard to this clone: The read comes to an end 3 residues before the CDR3 does, leaving the germline J gene to fill in the end. The J gene is TRBJ1-2, the V gene TRBV29-1; TRBD1 matches 9 bases. This CDR3 comprises 13 residues. Germline V gives CDR1 SQVTM, CDR2 ANQGSEA. The CDR3 loop is CSVDVQGAVGYTF. CDR3 bases read: TGCAGCGTTGACGTACAGGGGGCGGTGGGC.

Concerning this clone itself: The read gets to within 3 residues of the CDR3 end, and the germline J gene fills in the rest. This chain links TRBV6-2 or TRBV6-3 with TRBJ1-1; TRBD1 is a possible D gene (6 bases). Deletions cut 6 bases from V and 4 bases from J, with 9 bases between. Germline V CDR1 and CDR2: MNHEY, SVGEGT. The CDR3 totals 12 residues. The CDR3 loop is CASRTGITEAFF. The CDR3 DNA, read in part, is TGTGCCAGCAGAACAGGGATCACTGAA.

About this clone: The CDR3 end lies 3 residues beyond the end of the read and is filled in from the germline J gene. J is TRBJ1-1 and V is TRBV19; D unresolved. This CDR3 has 14 residues. From germline, CDR1 is LNHDA and CDR2 SQIVND (reference sequence). V lost 3 bases and J lost 4, with 12 bases in between. CDR3 residues: CASSIGPFGTEAFF. The part of the CDR3 DNA that was read is TGTGCCAGTAGTATTGGGCCCTTCGGCACTGAA.

Details on this clone: The read finishes 3 residues shy of the CDR3 end, and the germline J gene is used to complete it. The chain couples TRBV6-1 to TRBJ2-7, with D possibly being TRBD1 or TRBD2 (5 bases each). V shed 0 bases and J shed 2 bases, with 11 bases lying between them. The CDR3 is 15 amino acids. From germline, CDR1 is MNHNS and CDR2 SASEGT. The DNA read from the CDR3 is TGTGCCAGCAGTGAAGCAGAGGGGTCCCCCTACGAG. Its protein product is CASSEAEGSPYE. The full CDR3 sequence reads CASSEAEGSPYEQYF.

Remarks on this clone: The read gets to within 3 residues of the CDR3 end, and the germline J gene fills in the rest. The V and J genes are TRBV11-1 and TRBJ1-1, with 7 bases identical to TRBD1. The CDR3 has 12 residues. CDR1 and CDR2 (germline): SGHAT, FQDESV (reference sequence). CDR3 sequence reads: CASSEGGGSAFF. The DNA read from the CDR3 is TGTGCCAGCAGCGAAGGGGGCGGCTCG.

Turning to this clone: The read stops 3 residues short of the end of the CDR3; the missing end is completed from the germline J gene. The J gene is TRBJ2-2, the V gene TRBV19; D uncertain. Germline CDR1 and CDR2: LNHDA and SQIVND (reference sequence). This CDR3 region has 12 residues. V shed 7 bases and J shed 4 bases, with 7 bases lying between them. The CDR3 loop is CASNTATGELFF. The sequenced part of the CDR3 DNA is TGTGCCAGTAACACCGCCACCGGGGAG. The full variable domain, with the rest looked up from reference TRBV19 and TRBJ2-2, is DGGITQSPKYLFRKEGQNVTLSCEQNLNHDAMYWYRQDPGQGLRLIYYSQIVNDFQKGDIAEGYSVSREKKESFPLTVTSAQKNPTAFYLCASNTATGELFFGEGSRLTVL.

In the case of this clone: Coverage ceases 3 residues before the CDR3 finishes, and the germline J gene fills in the end. This chain links TRBV30 with TRBJ1-6, with TRBD1 identical over 9 bases. CDR1 is GTSNPN and CDR2 is SVGIG in the germline V gene (reference sequence). This CDR3 is built from 15 residues. Trimming removed 5 bases from V and 9 bases from J; junction bases left unmatched: 11. Here the CDR3 reads CAWDRGFGGGSPLHF. Partial CDR3 DNA: TGTGCCTGGGACAGGGGGTTTGGAGGGGGTTCACCC.

A note on this clone: The sequence runs out 3 residues before the end of the CDR3; the remainder is reconstructed from the germline J gene. The J gene is TRBJ1-6, the V gene TRBV7-9; TRBD1 matches 7 bases. V shed 3 bases, J shed 8 bases, and the junction held 7 bases outside the gene matches. Per the germline V gene, CDR1 is SEHNR and CDR2 is FQNEAQ (reference sequence). The CDR3 has 15 amino acids. CDR3 protein: CASSFPTGRDSPLHF. The sequenced CDR3 bases are TGTGCCAGCAGCTTCCCGACAGGGAGGGATTCACCC. Combining the CDR3 with reference TRBV7-9 and TRBJ1-6 gives the whole variable domain DTGVSQNPRHKITKRGQNVTFRCDPISEHNRLYWYRQTLGQGPEFLTYFQNEAQLEKSRLLSDRFSAERPKGSFSTLEIQRTEQGDSAMYLCASSFPTGRDSPLHFGNGTRLTVT.

Turning to this clone: The read halts 3 residues ahead of the CDR3 end, with the missing end drawn from the germline J gene. The V and J genes are TRBV19 and TRBJ1-4, with 7 bases fitting TRBD1. The CDR3 consists of 15 residues. The V gene's germline CDR1 is LNHDA and CDR2 SQIVND (reference sequence). The CDR3 reads CASRETGSMGSPLFF. The sequenced CDR3 bases are TGTGCCAGTAGAGAGACAGGGAGCATGGGTTCACCA.

To note about this clone: The sequence runs out 3 residues before the end of the CDR3; the remainder is reconstructed from the germline J gene. The V gene is TRBV19, the J gene TRBJ2-3, with no clear D. V dropped 1 base and J dropped 4 bases, with 18 bases sitting between them. CDR1 LNHDA and CDR2 SQIVND come from the germline V gene (reference sequence). The CDR3 is made up of 17 amino acids. CDR3 amino acids: CASSIAPVPRVADTQYF. The part of the CDR3 DNA that was read is TGTGCCAGTAGTATAGCACCAGTCCCAAGGGTCGCAGATACG.

With respect to this clone: The CDR3 extends 3 residues past the end of the read, so its final part is completed from the germline J gene. The chain recombines TRBV6-2 or TRBV6-3 with TRBJ2-3, with 7 bases aligning to TRBD2. CDR1 MNHEY and CDR2 SVGEGT come from the germline V gene. Trimming at V came to 5 bases and at J to 2 bases, leaving 10 bases not matched to a gene. The CDR3 runs to 16 residues. Partial CDR3 DNA: TGTGCCAGCAGTCCCCAGGGAGGGGCCTTCACAGATACG. Translation: CASSPQGGAFTDT. The CDR3 reads in full as CASSPQGGAFTDTQYF.